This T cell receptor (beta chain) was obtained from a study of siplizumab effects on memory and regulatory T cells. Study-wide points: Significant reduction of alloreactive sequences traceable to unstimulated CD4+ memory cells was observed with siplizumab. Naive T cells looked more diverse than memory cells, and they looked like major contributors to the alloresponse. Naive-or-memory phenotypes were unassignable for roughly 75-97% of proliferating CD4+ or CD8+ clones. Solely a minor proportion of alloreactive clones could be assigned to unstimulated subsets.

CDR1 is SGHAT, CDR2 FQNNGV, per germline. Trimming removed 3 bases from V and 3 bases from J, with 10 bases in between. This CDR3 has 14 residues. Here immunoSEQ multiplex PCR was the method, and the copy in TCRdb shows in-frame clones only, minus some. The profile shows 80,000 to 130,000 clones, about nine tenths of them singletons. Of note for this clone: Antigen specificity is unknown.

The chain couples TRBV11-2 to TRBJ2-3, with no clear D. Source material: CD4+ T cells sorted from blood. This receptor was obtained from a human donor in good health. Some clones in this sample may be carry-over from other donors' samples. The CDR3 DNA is TGTGCCAGCAGCTTCCAAGGAATAACAGATACGCAGTATTTT. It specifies CASSFQGITDTQYF.